The source of this T cell receptor beta chain is a study of identical twins listed by TCRdb under 2016. With respect to the entire study: To test whether fetal clonotypes persist, the study used deep sequencing on TCR alpha and beta repertoires from monozygotic twins, unrelated adults of various ages, and cord blood. To rule out contamination, the twin experiments were replicated at different times with different library preparation protocols.

At the junction V is shortened by 5 bases and J by 5 bases, with 15 bases in between. CDR1 is given as MNHNS and CDR2 as SASEGT, both from the germline V gene. Spanning cysteine to phenylalanine, the CDR3 consists of 15 amino acids. Only the CDR3 part of the read is kept: 45 bases, read in frame from the first base. There are many counts of this clonotype. Which antigen it targets is not known. Base-call qualities are not available, and no considerably larger clone is one nucleotide away. Only healthy Caucasian donors were included. Miltenyi CD45RO+ enrichment and human naive T-cell isolation kits were used to isolate memory (CD45RO+) and naive T cells from PBMC. Library method: 5' RACE. TCRdb records Illumina HiSeq 2000 as the sequencer. A universal primer binding site was added through template switching, and the final cDNA carried a unique molecular identifier so that TCR cDNA molecules could be counted accurately. First-strand cDNA for TCR alpha and beta chains was synthesized from specific primers in the conserved constant-segment region. Each cDNA library was double barcoded, with a SMART-Mk sample barcode plus Illumina barcodes, to control for contamination. Two successive PCR steps introduced TruSeq adapter sequences along with Illumina sample barcodes. Sequencing of the TCR alpha and beta cDNA libraries was done on the Illumina HiSeq platform using custom primers. Per the original workflow: Unique molecular identifiers were extracted from raw reads with MiGEC, and CDR3 positions were determined with MiXCR. Recombination models were inferred per individual with the repgenHMM and IGoR tools using an EM algorithm. The analysis of shared clonotypes was done with the tcR package in R, with sharing normalized by the product of cloneset sizes. To study raw recombination without the effects of thymic and clonal selection, out-of-frame nonproductive sequences were analyzed. Clones were called with MiXCR by TCRdb after fastp trimmed the public reads at Q25, and only in-frame beta chains were retained. A single entry per CDR3 protein holds the most common genes and DNA from its merged rows. TCRdb assigned the V and J calls; the authors' analysis was not used. The sample records a few hundred thousand distinct CDR3 sequences, 10% to 13% of which are singletons. The ten biggest clones cover roughly 10% of the sample.

Here is what the overall study found, with its caveats: Invariant T cells such as MAIT and iNKT could partly confound zero-insertion analyses, although diverse VJ usage argued against such confounding for most clonotypes. Compared with coincidental sharing between unrelated individuals, an excess of low generation-probability sequences was observed among out-of-frame TCR alpha sequences shared between twins. In beta out-of-frame sequences, excess twin sharing was weaker, because having fewer shared sequences lowered the signal-to-noise ratio. Fewer insertions were carried by abundant cord blood beta clonotypes, a similar but weaker trend appeared in young adult naive repertoires, and no such trend appeared in memory repertoires. Because the same donors could not be followed over many years, conclusions were based on cross-sectional statistical analysis. In monozygotic twins, out-of-frame TCR alpha sharing was systematically underestimated by recombination models, although the models agreed with sharing between unrelated individuals.

The rearrangement combines TRBV6-1 with TRBJ2-2; matching of 5 bases hints at TRBD2 as the D gene. The source of this sequence is a man aged 50 to 60 in good health. Source material: memory T cells sorted from blood. What the cell subset or site label conveys for this sample: CD45RO+ enriched T cells. Here the CDR3 is given as CASSPRSPGTGELFF. DNA sequence: TGTGCCAGCAGTCCCCGTTCCCCGGGAACCGGGGAGCTGTTTTTT.